What follows are 2 T cell receptor beta chains derived from one specimen sequenced in a study. TCRdb called the 5' RACE reads again in MiXCR, with one record for every CDR3 protein. The sample records more than 10,000 distinct CDR3 sequences, roughly half being singletons. Cells sorted as Tregs were CD4+, CD25+ and CD127-/low. Sequencing used tumor-infiltrating Tregs sorted from the breast tumor. The receptors were sampled from a female donor with breast cancer.

This clonotype showed up just a few times. This rearrangement joins TRBV7-2 to TRBJ2-5; D remains ambiguous. The V end was cut by 3 bases, the J end by 2 bases, with 13 bases between. Per germline, CDR1 SGHTA and CDR2 FQGNSA. This CDR3 region has 15 residues. This chain's CDR3 is CASSFHGSPQETQYF. The CDR3 DNA reads TGTGCCAGCAGCTTTCACGGCTCCCCTCAAGAGACCCAGTACTTC.

V usage is TRBV5-1 and J usage is TRBJ2-7; 7 positions match TRBD2. Looked up from germline, CDR1 is SGHRS and CDR2 is YFSETQ. V lost 2 bases, J lost 0 bases, and 8 bases stayed unmatched. The CDR3 runs to 16 residues. The CDR3 DNA reads TGCGCCAGCAGCTTTCAGGTCGGGAGGTCCTCCTACGAGCAGTACTTC. Protein product: CASSFQVGRSSYEQYF.